The clone carrying this T cell receptor (beta chain) showed up just once. This table comes from immunoSEQ multiplex PCR, and its TCRdb copy is limited to in-frame clones, with some not included. The repertoire holds 30,000 to 40,000 clones, with roughly nine tenths as singletons. The sample originates from a study of T cell changes during pregnancy in multiple sclerosis. This TCR derives from a female donor in good health, enrolled as a control in a pregnancy study. The sequenced sample was CD4+ T cells from peripheral blood mononuclear cells, obtained in the third trimester of pregnancy.

The CDR3 region is CASSQDGLASSYNEQFF. The CDR3 DNA follows: TGTGCCAGCAGCCAAGATGGGCTAGCGAGCTCCTACAATGAGCAGTTCTTC. The chain has TRBV4-2 and TRBJ2-1; a possible D gene is TRBD2 (6 bases). V was pared by 0 bases and J by 0 bases, with 12 bases between. The CDR3 contains 17 residues. CDR1 and CDR2 from the germline V gene are LGHNA and YNFKEQ.